This T cell receptor (beta chain) was sequenced for a study of blood T cell repertoires in COVID-19. For the study at large: Some COVID-19 samples were acute and others convalescent; all came from the United States, Italy and Spain. Sources were T cells, B-cell-depleted T cells, or PBMCs; the material itself was cDNA or gDNA.

J was trimmed by 7 bases and V by 5 bases; bases with no gene match: 13. Germline CDR1 and CDR2: SGHRS and YFSETQ. CDR3 length: 15 amino acids. In the original workflow: Estimation of nucleated cell counts was performed using reference gene primer amplification. Here immunoSEQ multiplex PCR was the method, and the copy in TCRdb shows in-frame clones only, minus some. That table gives V, J and clone size, and the DNA gave D and trimming. The sample contains roughly 78,000 clones, roughly 90% of which appear only once. The sequence was obtained from a man in his fifties or sixties with acute or convalescent COVID-19. This rearrangement joins TRBV5-1 to TRBJ1-1; 8 bases agree with TRBD1. Sequencing was done on a sample of peripheral blood. The CDR3 spells CASSDVGQGSREAFF. The DNA of the CDR3 is TGCGCCAGCAGTGATGTTGGACAGGGATCTCGTGAAGCTTTCTTT. Complete variable domain (other parts from reference TRBV5-1 and TRBJ1-1): KAGVTQTPRYLIKTRGQQVTLSCSPISGHRSVSWYQQTPGQGLQFLFEYFSETQRNKGNFPGRFSGRQFSNSRSEMNVSTLELGDSALYLCASSDVGQGSREAFFGQGTRLTVV.